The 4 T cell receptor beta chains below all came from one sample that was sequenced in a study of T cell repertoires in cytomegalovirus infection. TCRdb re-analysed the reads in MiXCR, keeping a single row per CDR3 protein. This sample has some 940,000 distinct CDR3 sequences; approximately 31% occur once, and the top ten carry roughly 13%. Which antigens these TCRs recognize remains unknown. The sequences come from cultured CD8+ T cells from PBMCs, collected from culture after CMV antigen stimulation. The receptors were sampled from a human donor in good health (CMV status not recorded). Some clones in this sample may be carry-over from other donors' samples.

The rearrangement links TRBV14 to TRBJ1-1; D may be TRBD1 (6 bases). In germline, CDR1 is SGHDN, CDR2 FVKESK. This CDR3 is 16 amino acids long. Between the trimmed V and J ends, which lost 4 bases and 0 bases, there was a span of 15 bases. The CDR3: CASSRPGGDMNTEAFF. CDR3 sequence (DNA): TGTGCCAGCAGCCGTCCCGGGGGGGACATGAACACTGAAGCTTTCTTT.

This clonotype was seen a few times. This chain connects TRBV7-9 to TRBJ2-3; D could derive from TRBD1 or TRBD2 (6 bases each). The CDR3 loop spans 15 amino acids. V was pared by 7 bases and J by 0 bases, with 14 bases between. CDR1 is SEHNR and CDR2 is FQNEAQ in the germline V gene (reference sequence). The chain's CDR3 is CASNRQDYSTDTQYF. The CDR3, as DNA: TGTGCCAGCAACAGACAGGACTATAGCACAGATACGCAGTATTTT.

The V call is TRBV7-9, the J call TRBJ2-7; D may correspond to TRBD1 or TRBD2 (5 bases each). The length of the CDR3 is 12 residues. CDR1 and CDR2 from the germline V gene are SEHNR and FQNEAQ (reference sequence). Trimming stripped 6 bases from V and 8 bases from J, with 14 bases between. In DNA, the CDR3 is TGTGCCAGCAGTGGGACGGGACGCCAGCAGTACTTC. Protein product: CASSGTGRQQYF. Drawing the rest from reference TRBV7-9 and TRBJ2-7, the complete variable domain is DTGVSQNPRHKITKRGQNVTFRCDPISEHNRLYWYRQTLGQGPEFLTYFQNEAQLEKSRLLSDRFSAERPKGSFSTLEIQRTEQGDSAMYLCASSGTGRQQYFGPGTRLTVT.

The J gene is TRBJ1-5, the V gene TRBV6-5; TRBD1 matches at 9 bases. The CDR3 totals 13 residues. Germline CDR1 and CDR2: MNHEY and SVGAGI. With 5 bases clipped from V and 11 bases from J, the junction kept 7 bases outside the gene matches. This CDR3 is CASSINGDRAQHF. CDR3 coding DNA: TGTGCCAGCAGTATTAACGGGGACAGGGCCCAGCATTTT.